This TCR beta chain was observed in a study of T cells in women clearing cervical HPV infection. Worth noting for this clone: The read ends 3 residues shy of where the CDR3 ends; the end is completed using the germline J gene.

Germline loops: CDR1 DFQATT, CDR2 SNEGSKA (reference sequence). The ends were cut back, 5 bases at V and 0 bases at J, with 8 bases in the middle. The CDR3 totals 13 residues. HPV was found by MY09/MY11 PCR and dot-blot genotyping. Libraries were prepared by immunoSEQ multiplex PCR; TCRdb keeps only in-frame clonotypes and omits some of them. The table lists about 15,000 clones. The receptor was derived from a woman aged 18-70 years with a cervical HPV16 infection that either progressed to CIN3+ or cleared (not recorded which). The sequencing sample was made of blood buffy coat. The chain carries TRBV20-1 and TRBJ1-5; D not resolved. The CDR3 spells CSAEGYSNQPQHF. CDR3 DNA (partial): TGCAGTGCTGAGGGCTATAGCAATCAGCCC.